The subject of this entry is one TCR beta chain. Here immunoSEQ multiplex PCR was the method, and the copy in TCRdb shows in-frame clones only, minus some. The sample carries over 2 million clones, approximately 95% recorded once. The data are from a study of shared clonotypes between healthy human individuals. About the research overall: Three CD4 naive, three CD4 memory, two CD8 naive and one CD8 memory plate were used per donor.

Sample: naive CD4+ T cells sorted from blood. Stated subset: CD45RA+ positively selected. The sequence came from a man between 18 and 35 years old in good health.

CDR3 nucleotides: TGTGCACGGGCCGGGACACCCTATGGCTACACCTTC. This codes for CARAGTPYGYTF. The chain has TRBV30 and TRBJ1-2; D may be TRBD1 (6 bases). Germline CDR1 is GTSNPN and CDR2 is SVGIG (reference sequence). This CDR3 spans 12 amino acids.